What follows are 2 T cell receptor beta chains derived from one specimen sequenced in a study of OX40 agonist ivuxolimab in advanced cancers. Method: immunoSEQ multiplex PCR; TCRdb's copy keeps in-frame clones and lacks some. The sample gives about 63,000 clones, around 87% of which show up once; under 14% is in the top ten. Here the sequenced sample was CD4+ or CD8+ T cells sorted from blood, taken in a trial of the OX40 agonist ivuxolimab. These receptors all stem from an adult with an advanced solid tumor such as melanoma, head and neck, liver or kidney cancer.

This clone was seen once. This chain links TRBV28 with TRBJ2-5, with 13 bases aligning to TRBD2. The CDR3 loop spans 17 amino acids. Germline V gene data show CDR1 as MDHEN and CDR2 as SYDVKM. Trimming removed 2 bases from V and 5 bases from J; junction bases left unmatched: 8. CDR3 nucleotide sequence: TGTGCCAGCAGTTTAGCTGGACTAGCGGGGGAGGTGGAGACCCAGTACTTC. It specifies CASSLAGLAGEVETQYF.

The chain carries TRBV5-1 and TRBJ2-7, with 10 bases that match TRBD1. V gave up 4 bases and J gave up 4 bases; unmatched junction bases: 11. Per germline, CDR1 SGHRS and CDR2 YFSETQ. The CDR3 extends over 16 amino acids. This CDR3 reads CASSPSTGGGIYEQYF. The CDR3 region has the DNA TGCGCCAGCAGCCCCTCGACAGGGGGCGGAATTTACGAGCAGTACTTC. Full variable domain (missing parts from reference TRBV5-1 and TRBJ2-7): KAGVTQTPRYLIKTRGQQVTLSCSPISGHRSVSWYQQTPGQGLQFLFEYFSETQRNKGNFPGRFSGRQFSNSRSEMNVSTLELGDSALYLCASSPSTGGGIYEQYFGPGTRLTVT.